Listed below are T cell receptor beta chains from one sample, sequenced in a study of T-cell memory formation after mild COVID-19. From the 5' RACE reads, TCRdb called clonotypes with MiXCR, one entry per CDR3 protein. The sample yields roughly 240,000 distinct CDR3 sequences, around 15% seen once. Sequencing was performed on PBMCs or a T cell subset sorted from them (not recorded which). The receptors were gathered from a man in his late teens or twenties who had mild COVID-19 (a few samples of this study predate the infection). Cell type and time point are not known. CDR3s include the opening cysteine and the closing phenylalanine or tryptophan. A D gene is named only where the DNA matches it firmly. The listing skips clone size in some rows; elsewhere it reads once, few, many or a size class.

d_gene	v_gene	abundance	j_gene	CDR3aa	CDR3nt
TRBD2	TRBV10-2	few	TRBJ2-7	CASSVGLAAPYEQYF	TGCGCCAGCAGTGTGGGGCTAGCGGCTCCCTACGAGCAGTACTTC
TRBD1	TRBV7-2	NA	TRBJ2-2	CASSLENTGVGELYF	TGTGCCAGCAGCTTAGAAAACACAGGGGTGGGGGAGCTGTATTTT
NA	TRBV11-1	NA	TRBJ2-3	CASRMRSDTQYF	TGTGCCAGCAGAATGAGGTCGGATACGCAGTATTTT
TRBD1	TRBV7-9	few	TRBJ2-1	CASSPRGTGDEQFF	TGTGCCAGCAGCCCCAGGGGGACCGGGGATGAGCAGTTCTTC
TRBD1	TRBV24-1	few	TRBJ2-5	CATSDRTGGAETQYF	TGTGCCACCAGTGACAGGACAGGGGGCGCTGAGACCCAGTACTTC
NA	TRBV7-7	few	TRBJ1-6	CASSPNLNSPLHF	TGTGCCAGCAGTCCCAACCTAAATTCACCCCTCCACTTT
NA	TRBV9	many	TRBJ2-2	CASRTANTGELFF	TGTGCCAGCCGGACGGCGAACACCGGGGAGCTGTTTTTT
NA	TRBV12-3/TRBV12-4	few	TRBJ2-1	CASTDRTATYNEQFF	TGTGCCAGCACCGATCGGACTGCGACCTACAATGAGCAGTTCTTC
NA	TRBV6-5	few	TRBJ1-2	CASSYGASYYGYTF	TGTGCCAGCAGTTATGGAGCTTCGTACTATGGCTACACCTTC
TRBD2	TRBV9	few	TRBJ2-7	CASSVSGGDYEQYF	TGTGCCAGCAGCGTGAGCGGGGGGGACTACGAGCAGTACTTC